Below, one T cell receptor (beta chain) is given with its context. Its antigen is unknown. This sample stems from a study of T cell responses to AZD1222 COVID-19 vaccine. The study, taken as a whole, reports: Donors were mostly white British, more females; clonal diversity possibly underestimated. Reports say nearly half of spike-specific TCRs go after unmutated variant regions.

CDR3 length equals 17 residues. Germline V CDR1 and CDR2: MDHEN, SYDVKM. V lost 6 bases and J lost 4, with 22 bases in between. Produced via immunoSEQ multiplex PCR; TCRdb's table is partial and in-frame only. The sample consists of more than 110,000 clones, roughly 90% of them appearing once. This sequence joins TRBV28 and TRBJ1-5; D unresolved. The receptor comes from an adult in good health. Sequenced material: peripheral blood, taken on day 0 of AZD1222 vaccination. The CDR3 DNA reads TGTGCCAGCAGCTCATTTTGGGGAGGTTCTTCTAATCAGCCCCAGCATTTT. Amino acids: CASSSFWGGSSNQPQHF.